This T cell receptor beta chain derives from a study of blood T cells in healthy people across ages. In this sample, this clonotype turned up many times. The target antigen is unknown. Healthy Caucasians from Russia aged about 6 to 90 served as donors. Each donor gave roughly 9.8 milliliters of peripheral blood. V was clipped by 2 bases and J by 1 base, with 8 bases between them. Germline V gene sequence: CDR1 LGHDT, CDR2 YNNKEL (reference sequence). The CDR3 sequence is 14 residues long. Study findings and constraints: Donors of long life had a larger count of naive CD4+ cells and greater diversity than aged donors.

A second PCR of about 7 to 12 cycles used a sample-barcoded 5' primer and a J-beta primer mix. TCRdb re-derived calls from the 5' RACE reads in MiXCR, one entry per CDR3 protein. The sample shows around 870,000 distinct CDR3 sequences, 29% of them seen only once. This chain connects TRBV3-1 to TRBJ1-1, with D possibly being TRBD1 (5 bases). This clonotype was obtained from a woman older than 75 in good health. Material: blood. CDR3 region: CASSQTGANTEAFF. CDR3 sequence (DNA): TGTGCCAGCAGCCAAACAGGAGCGAACACTGAAGCTTTCTTT.